The sequence of this T cell receptor (gamma chain) was determined in a study of human gamma delta and Vdelta1 T cells. This CDR3 has 13 amino acids. The V segment lost 8 bases and the J segment 8 bases; nucleotides outside the gene matches: 9. General observations from the study: Acute myeloid leukemia was reportedly broadly targeted by polyclonal Delta One T cells.

TCRdb re-processed the PCR reads via CATT. This table has some 5,000 gamma-chain clones, roughly 35% appearing once. This clone has a handful of counts. Its cognate antigen is unknown. This clonotype was sampled from a human donor in good health. The J gene is TRGJP1, the V gene TRGV10. TRGV10 counts as an open reading frame of uncertain function. The sequenced material came from Vdelta1 gamma-delta T cells from blood grown in culture (DOT cells). CDR3 nucleotides: TGTGCTGCGTGGGATTGCGGGGGTTGGTTCAAGATATTT. As protein: CAAWDCGGWFKIF.